Sequencing of this TCR beta chain was carried out in a study of cytomegalovirus exposure and HLA in healthy donors. Study results and limitations: Segments of the TCR beta V type were, in most cases, productive about 87% or about 30% of the time in an earlier analysis.

The CDR3 length is 18 residues. With 4 bases clipped from V and 0 bases from J, the junction kept 12 bases outside the gene matches. Germline V gene data show CDR1 as SGHRS and CDR2 as YFSETQ. Primers: 60 Vbeta forward and 13 Jbeta reverse. TCRdb's copy holds only in-frame clones and misses some; the assay was immunoSEQ multiplex PCR. This table holds some 210,000 clones, 70% to 80% found once. As concerns this clone: Antigen unknown.

The sequence came from a male donor in good health and CMV-seronegative. The chain carries TRBV5-1 and TRBJ2-1; 8 bases are shared with TRBD1. The sequenced sample consisted of PBMCs. The CDR3: CASSRDRRGLSSYNEQFF. The DNA of the CDR3 is TGCGCCAGCAGCCGGGACAGGAGGGGTCTGAGCTCCTACAATGAGCAGTTCTTC.